Each of the 17 T cell receptor beta chains below was sequenced from the same sample in a study of response to subunit inactivated influenza vaccine. In TCRdb, the RT-PCR reads were re-called with MiXCR into one record per CDR3 protein. The data hold some 640,000 distinct CDR3 sequences, with approximately 15% observed a single time. This specimen consisted of PBMCs from blood, obtained around 15 days before vaccination. The origin of the receptors is a man aged 45-65 years who received an inactivated influenza vaccine.

This clonotype showed up just a few times. This chain uses TRBV6-6 with TRBJ2-7; D is unclear. Germline CDR1 is MNHNY and CDR2 is SVGAGI (reference sequence). This CDR3 has 12 amino acids. Trimming took off 3 bases at V and 6 bases at J, with 9 bases between the two ends. In DNA, the CDR3 is TGTGCCAGCAGTTATTCCTCCGGCGAGCAGTACTTC. Amino acid sequence: CASSYSSGEQYF.

The rearrangement joins TRBV29-1 to TRBJ2-7; D may be TRBD2 (6 bases). The germline gives CDR1 SQVTM, CDR2 ANQGSEA. CDR3 size: 14 residues. The V end lost 4 bases, the J end lost 2 bases, and 15 bases lay between the germline ends. CDR3 coding DNA: TGCAGCGTTGGGGGGGTGCTGGGGGCCTACGAGCAGTACTTC. This translates into CSVGGVLGAYEQYF.

This clonotype turned up a few times. The chain couples TRBV3-1 to TRBJ2-1, with 14 bases matching TRBD2. Germline trimming cut 7 bases from V and 6 bases from J; bases unmatched to any gene: 8. This CDR3 has 16 residues. Per the germline V gene, CDR1 is LGHDT and CDR2 is YNNKEL (reference sequence). This CDR3 is CASNEGLAGVGNEQFF. CDR3 DNA sequence: TGTGCCAGCAACGAGGGACTAGCGGGAGTCGGCAATGAGCAGTTCTTC.

This clonotype has a count of ten or more. V gene TRBV10-3 combines with J gene TRBJ2-1; 10 bases map to TRBD2. Germline V gives CDR1 ENHRY, CDR2 SYGVKD. CDR3 length equals 14 residues. Trimming took 7 bases from V and 5 from J; bases not matched to a gene: 5. As DNA, the CDR3 is TGTGCCATCACTTCTAGCGGGGGTAACAATGAGCAGTTCTTC. Translation gives CAITSSGGNNEQFF.

V usage is TRBV14 and J usage is TRBJ2-3; tentatively, D is TRBD1 (6 bases). Germline CDR1 reads SGHDN; CDR2 reads FVKESK. The CDR3 has 14 residues. Trimming left V 4 bases short and J 8 bases short, with 16 bases between. The CDR3 spells CASSRASLRGTQYF. Here the CDR3 DNA reads TGTGCCAGCAGCCGGGCGTCCCTCAGGGGTACGCAGTATTTT.

This clonotype was found a few times. This chain joins TRBV12-3 or TRBV12-4 and TRBJ2-5; the D is unclear. The CDR3 is 11 residues long. V lost 5 bases and J 7 bases, leaving 8 bases between the germline ends. The CDR3 is CASSPQRTQYF. For the CDR3, the DNA is TGTGCCAGCAGTCCCCAACGGACCCAGTACTTC.

This clonotype was observed a few times. In DNA form, the CDR3 reads TGTGCCAGCAGTGAAGGGGGCTGGAACACCGGGGAGCTGTTTTTT. Translated, it gives CASSEGGWNTGELFF. The rearrangement joins TRBV2 to TRBJ2-2; a possible D gene is TRBD1 (5 bases). V lost 1 base and J 1 base, leaving 7 bases between the germline ends. The CDR3 is made up of 15 amino acids. In germline, CDR1 is SNHLY, CDR2 FYNNEI.

The CDR3 is CASRGIVSLYGYTF. CDR3 bases: TGTGCCAGCAGAGGGATCGTATCCCTCTATGGCTACACCTTC. The chain carries TRBV12-3 or TRBV12-4 and TRBJ1-2; D ambiguous. The CDR3 has 14 residues. Trimming shortened V by 6 bases and J by 4 bases, and 15 bases separated the two germline ends.

To note about this clonotype: At one boundary the junction diverges from the germline segment, which might be a read error. The chain recombines TRBV20-1 with TRBJ1-1; TRBD1 agrees at 9 bases. This CDR3 is built from 13 residues. CDR1 and CDR2 from the germline V gene are DFQATT and SNEGSKA (reference sequence). CDR3 nucleotides: TGCAGTGCCCGGACAGGGGCGGACACTGTAGCTTTCTTT. Its translation is CSARTGADTVAFF.

This chain links TRBV7-2 with TRBJ2-7; TRBD2 matches 10 bases. The V gene end was trimmed by 5 bases and the J gene end by 3 bases; junction bases not matched to a gene: 4. The CDR3 runs 14 residues. Germline-derived CDR1 and CDR2 are SGHTA and FQGNSA. DNA of the CDR3: TGTGCCAGCAGCGCTAGCGGGGGTGGCTACGAGCAGTACTTC. Its translation is CASSASGGGYEQYF.

Concerning this clonotype: Since a much larger clone is just one base distant, this may be a read error. The J gene is TRBJ2-2, the V gene TRBV5-1; no reliable D call. This CDR3 contains 14 residues. The germline CDR1 and CDR2 sequences are SGHRS and YFSETQ. This chain's CDR3 is CAGSLAIGTGELFF. The DNA of the CDR3 is TGCGCCGGCAGCTTGGCCATTGGGACCGGGGAGCTGTTTTTT.

This sequence joins TRBV12-3 or TRBV12-4 and TRBJ2-1, with D possibly TRBD2 on 6 matching bases. The CDR3 contains 15 residues. V was clipped by 6 bases and J by 9 bases, with 21 bases between them. The CDR3 DNA reads TGTGCCAGCAGCCGTCTCAGCGGGCGATCCCCTGAGCAGTTCTTC. It is translated as CASSRLSGRSPEQFF.

The rearrangement joins TRBV29-1 to TRBJ2-3; D remains unclear. Germline V gene sequence: CDR1 SQVTM, CDR2 ANQGSEA. Trimming cost V 7 bases and J 4 bases, with 21 bases left between them. CDR3 size: 15 residues. CDR3 in amino acids: CSAQKGSSSPDTQYF. The CDR3 nucleotides read TGCAGCGCCCAGAAGGGATCCAGTAGCCCAGATACGCAGTATTTT.

This chain joins TRBV7-9 and TRBJ2-1, with 8 bases fitting TRBD2. CDR1 is SEHNR and CDR2 is FQNEAQ in the germline V gene (reference sequence). V was pared by 5 bases and J by 4 bases, with 4 bases of the junction left unmatched. The CDR3 has 14 amino acids. DNA for the CDR3: TGTGCCAGCAGCCCCGGGACTAGATACAATGAGCAGTTCTTC. This translates into CASSPGTRYNEQFF.

CDR3 sequence reads: CSASRGRIGVTQYF. The CDR3 region has the DNA TGCAGTGCTAGCCGGGGCCGGATTGGTGTGACCCAGTACTTC. This chain connects TRBV20-1 to TRBJ2-5; D tentatively fits TRBD1 or TRBD2 (5 bases each). This CDR3 has 14 amino acids. Germline loops: CDR1 DFQATT, CDR2 SNEGSKA (reference sequence). The ends were cut back, 3 bases at V and 7 bases at J, with 18 bases in the middle.

V usage is TRBV20-1 and J usage is TRBJ2-7, with TRBD1 as a possible D gene (6 bases). The CDR3 is made up of 13 amino acids. Germline CDR1 reads DFQATT; CDR2 reads SNEGSKA (reference sequence). V gave up 4 bases and J gave up 2 bases, with 12 bases separating them. CDR3 region: CSANLGGAYEQYF. The CDR3 DNA is TGCAGTGCTAATTTAGGGGGAGCCTACGAGCAGTACTTC.

This clonotype was detected ten times or more. The gene calls are TRBV6-2 or TRBV6-3 and TRBJ2-7; D is undetermined. V gave up 0 bases and J gave up 0 bases, with 6 bases separating them. Per the germline V gene, CDR1 is MNHEY and CDR2 is SVGEGT. The CDR3 contains 14 residues. This CDR3 is CASSYSKGSYEQYF. The CDR3 DNA follows: TGTGCCAGCAGTTACTCGAAGGGCTCCTACGAGCAGTACTTC.